Described below is a single T cell receptor beta chain sequence and its context. The antigen this receptor binds is unknown. Per-base qualities were not stored, and no clone one base away is much larger. This sample is part of a study of tumor-infiltrating lymphocytes in primary liver carcinoma (dated by TCRdb to the late 2010s). In the study overall: Roughly five patients with histopathologically diagnosed primary liver carcinoma underwent surgical resection in China between 2015 and 2016. Hepatocellular carcinoma (four) or combined HCC and intrahepatic cholangiocarcinoma (one) was present in the five patients, who were three men and two women aged 30 to 69 years. The five patients had tumors of stage T1-T3 N0M0, with maximum diameters ranging from about 4 to 11 cm. Roughly 3.5 to 7.5 million productive TCRbeta reads were obtained per sample, and no significant difference in read depth was found between tissue types. TCRbeta repertoire sequencing, expression microarrays and whole-exome sequencing were combined in the study across five regions of each liver tumor, with adjacent normal tissue and blood also included. A total of 35 or so specimens from 5 patients, comprising some 25 tumor regions, 5 adjacent noncancerous liver tissues and 5 peripheral blood samples, were covered by TCRbeta repertoire sequencing. Repertoires from technical replicates were highly reproducible, with mean shared-clone rates about 0.91 and correlation coefficients above 0.95.

Broad study findings and their caveats: Because only the TCR beta chain was sequenced and unpaired alpha chains were not captured, true repertoire diversity is likely underestimated. Because the samples were bulk and unsorted, CD4+ and CD8+ T cell repertoires could not be compared. Pairs of tumor regions showed greater repertoire overlap (mean about 36%) than tumor-adjacent pairs (roughly 17%) or tumor-blood pairs (around 15%), which is consistent with antigen-driven expansion. A significantly larger repertoire fraction was made up by the top 250 clones in tumors than in blood (p = 0.039). Only 4 or 5 patients were included in the study, and the authors note that the findings should be validated in a larger study.

The CDR3 contains 15 residues, cysteine and phenylalanine counted. Only the CDR3 DNA is retained, 45 bases long and in frame from the first base. V loses 7 bases, J loses 5 bases, and the germline ends lie 18 bases apart. Reading the germline V gene gives CDR1 MNHEY and CDR2 SVGEGT. TRIzol reagent was used to extract blood RNA from unsorted whole blood, while the DNeasy Blood & Tissue kit provided the germline DNA. Chronic HBV infection was present in the patients, and the patients were treatment-naive at sampling. Before surgery, approximately 3.6 milliliters of peripheral blood were drawn into K2EDTA tubes. Starting from 500 to 600 ng total RNA, TCRbeta-specific cDNA was produced by reverse transcription with a constant-region primer and ProtoScript II reverse transcriptase. Three nested multiplex PCR rounds, following a slightly modified ARM-PCR procedure, were used to build the TCRbeta libraries. The first two PCR rounds used multiplex TRBV1-TRBV30 forward primers with a Cbeta reverse primer, each for approximately 11 cycles. Sample barcodes and Illumina adapters were added in a final 25-cycle PCR with Deep VentR polymerase. Amplicons of 200-500 bp were gel-purified with a QIAquick gel extraction kit before sequencing. An Illumina HiSeq 2500 was used to sequence the TCRbeta amplicons with 250-bp paired-end reads. Turning to the authors' computational methods: Reads were quality-trimmed with Trimmomatic v0.33, and paired reads were merged with FLASH v1.2.11 to recover full CDR3 sequences. MiGEC v1.2.1b assigned V, D and J germline segments to the rearranged TCRbeta sequences. Clonotype statistics, along with Shannon-Wiener diversity indices, were calculated using VDJtools v1.0.0. To cut down on sampling bias, every analysis after diversity analysis relied on just the 250 most abundant clonotypes from each sample. TCRdb handled the public reads itself, with Q25 trimming in fastp and clone calling in MiXCR, and kept productive beta chains. Each entry is one CDR3 protein sequence, shown with its most common DNA and genes. TCRdb assigned the V and J calls; the authors' analysis was not used. The sample table holds approximately 330,000 distinct CDR3 sequences, of which about 65% were seen once. The ten largest clones capture roughly 6% of the sample.

Sequencing was carried out using peripheral blood. This receptor was obtained from a man between 35 and 55 years old with primary liver carcinoma and hepatitis B virus infection. The rearrangement joined TRBV6-2 or TRBV6-3 to TRBJ2-1; TRBD2 is a possible D gene, resting on 6 matching bases. The DNA reads as follows: TGTGCCAGCATTAGGGACTCGTGGACAAACAATGAGCAGTTCTTC. Its protein product is CASIRDSWTNNEQFF.